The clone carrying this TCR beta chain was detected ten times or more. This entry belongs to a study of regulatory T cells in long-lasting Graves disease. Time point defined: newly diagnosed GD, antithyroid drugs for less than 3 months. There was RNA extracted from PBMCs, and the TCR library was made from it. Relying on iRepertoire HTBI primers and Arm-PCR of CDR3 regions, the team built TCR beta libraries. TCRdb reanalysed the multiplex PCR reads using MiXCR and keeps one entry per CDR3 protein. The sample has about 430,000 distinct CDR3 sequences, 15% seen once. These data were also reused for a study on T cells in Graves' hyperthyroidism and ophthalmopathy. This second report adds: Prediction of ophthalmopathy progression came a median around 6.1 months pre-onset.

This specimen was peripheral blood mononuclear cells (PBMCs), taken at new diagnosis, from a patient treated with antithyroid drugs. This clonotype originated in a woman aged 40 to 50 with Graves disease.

The CDR3 loop reads CASSVGQGGDIQYF. CDR3 DNA sequence: TGTGCCAGCAGTGTGGGACAGGGCGGAGACATTCAGTACTTC. The chain uses TRBV6-1 and TRBJ2-4, with 9 positions matching TRBD1. Germline loops: CDR1 MNHNS, CDR2 SASEGT. The CDR3 sequence is 14 residues long. Trimming cost V 4 bases and J 8 bases; bases outside gene matches: 6.